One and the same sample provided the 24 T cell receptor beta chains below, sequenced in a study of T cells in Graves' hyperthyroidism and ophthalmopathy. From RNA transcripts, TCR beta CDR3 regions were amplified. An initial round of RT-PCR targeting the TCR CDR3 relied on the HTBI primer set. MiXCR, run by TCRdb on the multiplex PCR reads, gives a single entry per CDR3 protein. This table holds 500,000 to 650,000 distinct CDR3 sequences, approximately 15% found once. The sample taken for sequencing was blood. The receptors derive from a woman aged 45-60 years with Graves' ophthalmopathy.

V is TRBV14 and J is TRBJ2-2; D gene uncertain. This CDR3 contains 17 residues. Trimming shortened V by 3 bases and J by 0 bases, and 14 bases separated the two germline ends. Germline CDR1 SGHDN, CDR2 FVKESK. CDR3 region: CASSHYKGLTNTGELFF. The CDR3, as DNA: TGTGCCAGCAGCCATTATAAGGGCCTTACGAACACCGGGGAGCTGTTTTTT.

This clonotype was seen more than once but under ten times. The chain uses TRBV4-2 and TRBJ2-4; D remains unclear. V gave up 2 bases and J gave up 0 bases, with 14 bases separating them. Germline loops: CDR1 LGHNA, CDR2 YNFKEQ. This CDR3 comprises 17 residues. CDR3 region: CASSQPTRWVAKNIQYF. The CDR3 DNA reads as TGTGCCAGCAGCCAACCGACTCGATGGGTAGCCAAAAACATTCAGTACTTC.

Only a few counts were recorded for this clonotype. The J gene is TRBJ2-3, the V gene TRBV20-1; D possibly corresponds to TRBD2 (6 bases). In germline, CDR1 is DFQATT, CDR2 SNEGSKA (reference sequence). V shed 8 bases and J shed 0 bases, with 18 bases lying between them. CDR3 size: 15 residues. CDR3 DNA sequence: TGCAGTCCCAGGGCGTGGGGGACTAGCACAGATACGCAGTATTTT. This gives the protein CSPRAWGTSTDTQYF.

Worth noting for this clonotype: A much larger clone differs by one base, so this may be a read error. CDR3 residues: CATSDAGTSGGGGGDEQFF. As DNA, the CDR3 is TGTGCCACCAGTGATGCCGGGACTAGCGGGGGGGGTGGGGGGGATGAGCAGTTCTTC. The chain combines TRBV24-1 with TRBJ2-1, with 16 bases identical to TRBD2. The junction had 12 bases not matched to a gene; V was cut back by 3 bases and J by 8 bases. There are 19 residues in the CDR3. Germline V gene lookup returns CDR1 KGHDR and CDR2 SFDVKD.

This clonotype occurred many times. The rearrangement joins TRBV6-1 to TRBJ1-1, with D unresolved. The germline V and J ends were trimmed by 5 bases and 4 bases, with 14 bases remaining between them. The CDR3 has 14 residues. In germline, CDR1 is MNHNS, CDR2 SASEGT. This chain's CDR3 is CASSQVSGFTEAFF. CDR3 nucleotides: TGTGCCAGCAGTCAGGTGTCGGGGTTCACTGAAGCTTTCTTT.

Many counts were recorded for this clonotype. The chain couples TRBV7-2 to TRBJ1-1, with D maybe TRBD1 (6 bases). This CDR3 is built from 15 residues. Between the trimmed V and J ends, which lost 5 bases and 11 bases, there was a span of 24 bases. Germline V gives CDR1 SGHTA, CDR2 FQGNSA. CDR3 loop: CASSRGGGTLFDAFF. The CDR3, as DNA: TGTGCCAGCAGCCGAGGGGGGGGGACACTATTTGATGCTTTCTTT.

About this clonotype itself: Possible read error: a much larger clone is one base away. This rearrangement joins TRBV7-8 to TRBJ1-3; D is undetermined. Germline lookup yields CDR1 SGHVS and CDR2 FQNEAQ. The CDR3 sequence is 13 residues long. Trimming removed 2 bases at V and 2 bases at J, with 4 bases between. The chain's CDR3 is CASSLFPGNTIYF. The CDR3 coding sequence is TGTGCCAGCAGCTTATTTCCTGGAAACACCATATATTTT.

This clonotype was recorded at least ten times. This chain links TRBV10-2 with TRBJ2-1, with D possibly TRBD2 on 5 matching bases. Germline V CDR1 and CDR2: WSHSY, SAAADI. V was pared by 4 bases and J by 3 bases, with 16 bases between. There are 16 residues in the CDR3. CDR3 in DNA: TGCGCCAGCAGTGGTGGGTCTAGCCCTCACTACAATGAGCAGTTCTTC. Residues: CASSGGSSPHYNEQFF.

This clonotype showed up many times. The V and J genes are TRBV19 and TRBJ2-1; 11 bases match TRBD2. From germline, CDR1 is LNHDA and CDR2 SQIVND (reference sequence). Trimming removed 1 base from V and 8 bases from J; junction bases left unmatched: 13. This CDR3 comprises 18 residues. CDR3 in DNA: TGTGCCAGTAGTATAGGTTGGGCTAGCGGGAGGATTAGCGATGAGCAGTTCTTC. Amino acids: CASSIGWASGRISDEQFF.

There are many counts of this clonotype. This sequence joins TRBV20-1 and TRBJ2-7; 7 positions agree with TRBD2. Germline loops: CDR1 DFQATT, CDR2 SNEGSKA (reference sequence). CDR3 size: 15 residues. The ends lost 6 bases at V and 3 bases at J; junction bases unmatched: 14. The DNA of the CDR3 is TGCAGTGCGGCGGTGGGCGGGAGTTTTGACTACGAGCAGTACTTC. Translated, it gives CSAAVGGSFDYEQYF.

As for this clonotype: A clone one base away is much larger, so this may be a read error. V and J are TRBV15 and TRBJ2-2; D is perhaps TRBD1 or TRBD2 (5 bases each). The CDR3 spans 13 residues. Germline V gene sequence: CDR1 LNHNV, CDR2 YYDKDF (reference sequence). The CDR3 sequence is CATSRDRDGKLFF. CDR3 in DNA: TGTGCCACCAGCAGAGATCGGGACGGGAAGCTGTTTTTT.

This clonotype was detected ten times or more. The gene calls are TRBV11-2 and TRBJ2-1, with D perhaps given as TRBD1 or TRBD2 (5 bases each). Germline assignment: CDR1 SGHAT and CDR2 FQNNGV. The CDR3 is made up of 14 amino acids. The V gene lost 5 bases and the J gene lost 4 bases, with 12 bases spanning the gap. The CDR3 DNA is TGTGCCAGCAGCCACGGGGACCCTTACAATGAGCAGTTCTTC. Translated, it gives CASSHGDPYNEQFF. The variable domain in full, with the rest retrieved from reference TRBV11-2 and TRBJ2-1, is EAGVAQSPRYKIIEKRQSVAFWCNPISGHATLYWYQQILGQGPKLLIQFQNNGVVDDSQLPKDRFSAERLKGVDSTLKIQPAKLEDSAVYLCASSHGDPYNEQFFGPGTRLTVL.

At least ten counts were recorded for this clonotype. CDR3 sequence reads: CASSLGRKLANYGYTF. For the CDR3, the DNA is TGTGCCAGCAGTTTGGGGCGGAAACTTGCTAACTATGGCTACACCTTC. The chain carries TRBV12-3 or TRBV12-4 and TRBJ1-2; the D gene is possibly TRBD1 (5 bases). The CDR3 totals 16 residues. Trimming left V 3 bases short and J 0 bases short, with 14 bases between.

The CDR3 region has the DNA TGTGCCAGTAGTCCCCGGACAGGGGCCGGCGGGGAGCTGTTTTTT. Translating gives CASSPRTGAGGELFF. The rearrangement uses TRBV19 and TRBJ2-2; 9 bases are shared with TRBD1. The CDR3 runs to 15 residues. Trimming at V came to 5 bases and at J to 7 bases, leaving 8 bases not matched to a gene. Germline loops: CDR1 LNHDA, CDR2 SQIVND (reference sequence).

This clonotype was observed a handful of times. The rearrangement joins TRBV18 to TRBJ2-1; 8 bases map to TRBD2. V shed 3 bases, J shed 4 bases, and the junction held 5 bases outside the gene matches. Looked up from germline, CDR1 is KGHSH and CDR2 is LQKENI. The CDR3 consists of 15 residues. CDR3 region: CASSPNRLAYNEQFF. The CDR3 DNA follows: TGTGCCAGCTCACCGAACAGACTAGCGTACAATGAGCAGTTCTTC.

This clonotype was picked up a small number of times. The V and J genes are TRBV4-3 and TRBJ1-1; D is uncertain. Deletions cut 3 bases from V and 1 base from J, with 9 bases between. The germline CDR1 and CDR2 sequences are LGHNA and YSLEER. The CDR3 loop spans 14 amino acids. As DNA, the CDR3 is TGCGCCAGCAGCCATATCGGAGCGAACACTGAAGCTTTCTTT. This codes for CASSHIGANTEAFF.

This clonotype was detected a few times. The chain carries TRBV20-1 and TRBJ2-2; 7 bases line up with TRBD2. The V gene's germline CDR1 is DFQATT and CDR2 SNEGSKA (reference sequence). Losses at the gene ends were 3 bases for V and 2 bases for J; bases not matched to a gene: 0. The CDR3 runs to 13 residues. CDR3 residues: CSARGLNTGELFF. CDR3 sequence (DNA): TGCAGTGCTAGGGGACTAAACACCGGGGAGCTGTTTTTT.

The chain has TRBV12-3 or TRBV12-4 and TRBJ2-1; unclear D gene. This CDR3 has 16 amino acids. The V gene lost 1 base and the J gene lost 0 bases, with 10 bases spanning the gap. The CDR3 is CASSLDDTYSYNEQFF. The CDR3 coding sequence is TGTGCCAGCAGTTTAGATGACACTTACTCCTACAATGAGCAGTTCTTC.

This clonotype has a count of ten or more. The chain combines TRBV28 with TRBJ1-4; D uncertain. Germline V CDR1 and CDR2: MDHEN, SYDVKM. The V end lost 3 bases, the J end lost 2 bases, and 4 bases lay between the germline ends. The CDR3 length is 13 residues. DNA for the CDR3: TGTGCCAGCAGTTTCTACACTAATGAAAAACTGTTTTTT. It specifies CASSFYTNEKLFF.

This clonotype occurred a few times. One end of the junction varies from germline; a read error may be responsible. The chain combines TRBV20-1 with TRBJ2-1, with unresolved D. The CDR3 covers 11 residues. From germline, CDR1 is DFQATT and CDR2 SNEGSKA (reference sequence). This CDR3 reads CSASYYDEQFF. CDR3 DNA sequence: TGCAGTGCTAGCTACTACGATGAGCAGTTCTTC.

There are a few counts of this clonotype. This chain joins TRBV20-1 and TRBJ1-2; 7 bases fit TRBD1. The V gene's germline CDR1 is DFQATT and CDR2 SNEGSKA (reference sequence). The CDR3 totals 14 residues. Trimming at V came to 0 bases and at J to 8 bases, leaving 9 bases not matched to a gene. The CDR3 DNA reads TGCAGTGCTAGAGAGGAAACAGGGGATTTAGGCTACACCTTC. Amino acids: CSAREETGDLGYTF.

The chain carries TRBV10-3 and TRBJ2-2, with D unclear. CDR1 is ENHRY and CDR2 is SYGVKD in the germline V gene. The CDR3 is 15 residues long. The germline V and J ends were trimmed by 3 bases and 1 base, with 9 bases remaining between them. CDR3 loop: CAISERELNTGELFF. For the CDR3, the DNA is TGTGCCATCAGTGAAAGGGAACTGAACACCGGGGAGCTGTTTTTT.

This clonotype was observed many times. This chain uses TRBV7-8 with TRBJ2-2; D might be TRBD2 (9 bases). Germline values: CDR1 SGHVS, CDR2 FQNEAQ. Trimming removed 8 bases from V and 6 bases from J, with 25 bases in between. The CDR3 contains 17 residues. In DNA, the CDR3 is TGTGCCAGCCCCCAGGGGGCCGGCGGGGGGGATTCCGGGGAGCTGTTTTTT. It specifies CASPQGAGGGDSGELFF.

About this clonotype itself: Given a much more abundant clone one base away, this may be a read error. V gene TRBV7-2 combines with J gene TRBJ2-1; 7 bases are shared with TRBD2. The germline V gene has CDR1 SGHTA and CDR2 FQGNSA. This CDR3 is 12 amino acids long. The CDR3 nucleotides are TGTGCCTGCAGCTCCACCTCCGGGAGGCGGTTCTTC. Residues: CACSSTSGRRFF.